This section outlines one T cell receptor (beta chain) sequence together with its context. The antigen is undetermined. This sample stems from a study of T cell responses to AZD1222 COVID-19 vaccine. General observations from the study: Nearly half of unique spike-specific TCRs reportedly avoided B.1.351 and B.1.1.7 mutated regions.

Sequencing was performed with immunoSEQ multiplex PCR; in TCRdb, only in-frame clones are kept and a portion is missing. The sample lists roughly 130,000 clones, about 90% seen once, with about 6% in the top ten. This CDR3 is 18 amino acids long. V lost 4 bases, J lost 0 bases, and 16 bases lay in between. Germline V CDR1 and CDR2: MDHEN, SYDVKM. The J gene is TRBJ1-6, the V gene TRBV28, with unresolved D. The input for sequencing was peripheral blood, taken on day 0 of AZD1222 vaccination. The sequence derives from an adult in good health. CDR3 DNA sequence: TGTGCCAGCAGTTCACTACAGAGCCCGAGCTCCTATAATTCACCCCTCCACTTT. Its translation is CASSSLQSPSSYNSPLHF.